The clone carrying this T cell receptor beta chain was counted between two and nine times. As yet, its antigen is unknown. These data come from a study of persistence of HIV-infected CD4 T cells. Study results and limitations: Bulk TCR data could not be restricted to HIV-1-infected CMV-responding cells.

The libraries were made with immunoSEQ version 4 in survey mode. Genomic DNA was diluted to 10 ng/uL, up to 1 ug per sample. Sequencing was performed with immunoSEQ multiplex PCR; in TCRdb, only in-frame clones are kept and a portion is missing. Of under 40,000 clones detected, roughly 70% appear once; the ten largest clones hold 1.4%. The CDR3 is made up of 14 amino acids. Germline CDR1 reads SGHRS; CDR2 reads YFSETQ. V was cut by 3 bases and J by 7 bases, with 16 bases left in between. Cells were stimulated with overlapping HIV-1 Gag 15-mer peptides. Responding CD4+ T cells were sorted by upregulation of both CD40 ligand and CD69. An approximately 20-hour stimulation of CD8-depleted PBMCs used anti-CD28/CD49d costimulation, CD40-blocking antibody and enfuvirtide.

The sample was CD4+ T cells sorted from PBMCs after approximately 19-hour stimulation, taken from a patient who received antiretroviral therapy. This receptor was taken from an adult man with HIV who was CMV-seropositive. J is TRBJ1-2 and V is TRBV5-1; weak D call: TRBD1 (5 bases). CDR3 protein: CASSSLDGAGGYTF. As DNA, the CDR3 is TGCGCCAGCAGCTCCCTGGACGGGGCCGGTGGCTACACCTTC.